The 24 T cell receptor beta chains below come from one sample, sequenced in a study of T cell responses to AZD1222 COVID-19 vaccine. The method was immunoSEQ multiplex PCR; TCRdb's version includes in-frame clones alone and lacks a portion of them. The sample lists approximately 150,000 clones; approximately 91% were seen once. Sample: peripheral blood, taken 28 days after the second dose of the MenACWY control vaccine. The receptors here all came from an adult who received the MenACWY meningococcal vaccine as a control.

This clone showed up just a few times. The V call is TRBV18, the J call TRBJ1-2; D unclear. The germline CDR1 and CDR2 sequences are KGHSH and LQKENI. Deletions cut 0 bases from V and 4 bases from J, with 9 bases between. CDR3 size: 14 residues. The CDR3 is CASSPPTESYGYTF. The CDR3, as DNA: TGTGCCAGCTCACCACCCACAGAGAGCTATGGCTACACCTTC.

The chain combines TRBV30 with TRBJ1-1, with D unclear. The germline V gene encodes CDR1 GTSNPN and CDR2 SVGIG (reference sequence). With 5 bases removed from V and 7 bases from J, the gap between germline ends came to 26 bases. The CDR3 spans 16 residues. As DNA, the CDR3 is TGTGCCTGGGGGTCTCCGGGTATGACGGTTAGAGGTGAAGCTTTCTTT. Its translation is CAWGSPGMTVRGEAFF.

This clone appeared a single time. This chain links TRBV11-3 with TRBJ1-1, with D possibly being TRBD1 (6 bases). Germline V gene sequence: CDR1 SGHNT, CDR2 YENEEA. V lost 1 base, J lost 1 base, and 10 bases lay in between. The CDR3 is 15 residues long. The CDR3 is CASSLGLDRNTEAFF. CDR3 nucleotide sequence: TGTGCCAGCAGCTTAGGCTTGGACAGGAACACTGAAGCTTTCTTT.

The chain is built from TRBV4-3 and TRBJ2-6; D unresolved. CDR3 size: 16 residues. Trimming left V 4 bases short and J 0 bases short, with 10 bases between. CDR1 and CDR2 (germline): LGHNA, YSLEER. In DNA, the CDR3 is TGCGCCAGCAGCCTTATATCTTCCTCTGGGGCCAACGTCCTGACTTTC. It translates to CASSLISSSGANVLTF.

The chain uses TRBV30 and TRBJ2-3; D is possibly TRBD1 or TRBD2 (5 bases each). Trimming left V 5 bases short and J 0 bases short, with 18 bases between. Germline CDR1 and CDR2: GTSNPN and SVGIG (reference sequence). The CDR3 has 16 amino acids. CDR3 DNA: TGTGCCTGGGCCCGGGGTGGGACCGTGAGCACAGATACGCAGTATTTT. Its translation is CAWARGGTVSTDTQYF.

The table lists this clone with a few counts. The gene calls are TRBV7-9 and TRBJ2-7; no definite D call. The V gene's germline CDR1 is SEHNR and CDR2 FQNEAQ (reference sequence). The ends were cut back, 2 bases at V and 7 bases at J, with 9 bases in the middle. This CDR3 has 12 residues. DNA of the CDR3: TGTGCCAGCAGCTTACGGACCGGGGAGCAGTACTTC. It yields the protein CASSLRTGEQYF.

This clone showed up just a few times. The chain combines TRBV7-9 with TRBJ2-5; D is perhaps TRBD2 (6 bases). CDR1 is SEHNR, CDR2 FQNEAQ, per germline (reference sequence). Between the trimmed V and J ends, which lost 11 bases and 2 bases, there was a span of 12 bases. The CDR3 has 12 amino acids. The CDR3 is CAVQRVQETQYF. The CDR3 DNA sequence: TGTGCCGTACAGCGGGTTCAAGAGACCCAGTACTTC.

The rearrangement joins TRBV5-6 to TRBJ1-6; TRBD1 might be the D (5 bases). The V gene's germline CDR1 is SGHDT and CDR2 YYEEEE. V shed 5 bases and J shed 8 bases, with 14 bases lying between them. This CDR3 spans 14 amino acids. The CDR3 reads CASSSGTTDSPLHF. In DNA, the CDR3 is TGTGCCAGCAGTTCCGGGACGACGGATTCACCCCTCCACTTT.

This chain uses TRBV5-6 with TRBJ2-1, with TRBD2 as a possible D gene (7 bases). The germline V and J ends were trimmed by 2 bases and 6 bases, with 21 bases remaining between them. The germline V gene encodes CDR1 SGHDT and CDR2 YYEEEE. CDR3 length equals 17 residues. The chain's CDR3 is CASSFIGGTAGANEQFF. CDR3 in DNA: TGTGCCAGCAGCTTCATCGGCGGGACCGCGGGGGCCAATGAGCAGTTCTTC.

V and J are TRBV12-3 or TRBV12-4 and TRBJ2-1, with D hard to call. CDR3 length: 13 amino acids. The V end lost 5 bases, the J end lost 9 bases, and 14 bases lay between the germline ends. The CDR3 nucleotides read TGTGCCAGCAGTCCAGTGGGTAGAAGTGAGCAGTTCTTC. Protein sequence: CASSPVGRSEQFF.

The chain carries TRBV6-2 or TRBV6-3 and TRBJ1-2; perhaps TRBD1 as D (6 bases). Per germline, CDR1 MNHEY and CDR2 SVGEGT. Trimming shortened V by 6 bases and J by 4 bases, and 18 bases separated the two germline ends. The CDR3 is 15 amino acids. CDR3 region: CASSPDGTRSYGYTF. The CDR3 DNA sequence: TGTGCCAGCAGCCCCGACGGGACAAGGAGCTATGGCTACACCTTC.

The V call is TRBV7-6, the J call TRBJ2-1; 10 bases are a match to TRBD1. The CDR3 length is 16 residues. V was clipped by 4 bases and J by 5 bases; unmatched bases: 8. Germline values: CDR1 SGHVS, CDR2 FNYEAQ. CDR3 loop: CASSSQDRGKDNEQFF. CDR3 DNA sequence: TGTGCCAGCAGCTCGCAGGACAGGGGGAAAGACAATGAGCAGTTCTTC. The variable domain in full, completed from reference TRBV7-6 and TRBJ2-1, reads GAGVSQSPRYKVTKRGQDVALRCDPISGHVSLYWYRQALGQGPEFLTYFNYEAQQDKSGLPNDRFSAERPEGSISTLTIQRTEQRDSAMYRCASSSQDRGKDNEQFFGPGTRLTVL.

This sequence joins TRBV9 and TRBJ1-1; possibly TRBD1 for D (5 bases). CDR1 SGDLS and CDR2 YYNGEE come from the germline V gene. Trimming took 8 bases from V and 1 from J, leaving 18 bases between them. The CDR3 length is 15 residues. The CDR3 DNA follows: TGTGCCAGTTTGGCGGAGGGGCGGGGGAACACTGAAGCTTTCTTT. It specifies CASLAEGRGNTEAFF. Together with reference TRBV9 and TRBJ1-1, the CDR3 gives the full variable domain: DSGVTQTPKHLITATGQRVTLRCSPRSGDLSVYWYQQSLDQGLQFLIQYYNGEERAKGNILERFSAQQFPDLHSELNLSSLELGDSALYFCASLAEGRGNTEAFFGQGTRLTVV.

The V call is TRBV6-1, the J call TRBJ1-6; no definite D call. The CDR3 contains 16 residues. V was shortened by 4 bases and J by 2 bases, with 12 bases between the two germline ends. Germline V CDR1 and CDR2: MNHNS, SASEGT. CDR3 residues: CASSVRRRPYNSPLHF. CDR3 nucleotide sequence: TGTGCCAGCAGTGTAAGGAGACGGCCCTATAATTCACCCCTCCACTTT.

The rearrangement links TRBV2 to TRBJ1-2; possibly TRBD1 for D (5 bases). The CDR3 runs to 13 residues. The germline V and J ends were trimmed by 6 bases and 2 bases, with 10 bases remaining between them. Germline-derived CDR1 and CDR2 are SNHLY and FYNNEI. This CDR3 reads CASSGRENYGYTF. Here the CDR3 DNA reads TGTGCCAGCAGCGGCAGGGAGAACTATGGCTACACCTTC.

The chain has TRBV7-3 and TRBJ2-1; 7 nucleotides align to TRBD2. V dropped 1 base and J dropped 5; count of bases not matched to a gene: 5. The germline V gene encodes CDR1 SGHTA and CDR2 FQGTGA. This CDR3 spans 15 amino acids. The DNA of the CDR3 is TGTGCCAGCAGCTTAAGGGCAGGGACTAACAATGAGCAGTTCTTC. This gives the protein CASSLRAGTNNEQFF.

The V and J genes are TRBV12-5 and TRBJ2-3; TRBD2 aligns across 7 bases. With 0 bases clipped from V and 1 base from J, the junction kept 4 bases outside the gene matches. This CDR3 contains 16 residues. In germline, CDR1 is LGHNT, CDR2 FRNRAP. The CDR3 reads CASGLVRTRGTDTQYF. The CDR3 nucleotides are TGTGCTAGTGGTTTGGTTAGGACTAGGGGCACAGATACGCAGTATTTT.

The chain recombines TRBV5-1 with TRBJ1-5; D gene uncertain. The V end lost 0 bases, the J end lost 0 bases, and 7 bases lay between the germline ends. Germline lookup yields CDR1 SGHRS and CDR2 YFSETQ. CDR3 length equals 15 residues. As DNA, the CDR3 is TGCGCCAGCAGCTTGGCGGGCTATAGCAATCAGCCCCAGCATTTT. Amino acid sequence: CASSLAGYSNQPQHF. Full variable domain (outside the CDR3, taken from reference TRBV5-1 and TRBJ1-5): KAGVTQTPRYLIKTRGQQVTLSCSPISGHRSVSWYQQTPGQGLQFLFEYFSETQRNKGNFPGRFSGRQFSNSRSEMNVSTLELGDSALYLCASSLAGYSNQPQHFGDGTRLSIL.

The CDR3 coding sequence is TGTGCCAGCAGTCCCAGCGGGAGCGTAGTCACCGGGGAGCTGTTTTTT. This gives the protein CASSPSGSVVTGELFF. The chain combines TRBV28 with TRBJ2-2; 8 bases map to TRBD2. The germline gives CDR1 MDHEN, CDR2 SYDVKM. This CDR3 is built from 16 residues. Germline trimming cut 5 bases from V and 4 bases from J; bases unmatched to any gene: 9.

This chain links TRBV10-3 with TRBJ2-3; 8 bases are a match to TRBD1. The V segment lost 11 bases and the J segment 4 bases; nucleotides outside the gene matches: 5. The CDR3 is 12 residues long. The germline CDR1 and CDR2 sequences are ENHRY and SYGVKD. The CDR3 DNA follows: TGTGCCTTAGGACAGGGTTCAGATACGCAGTATTTT. This encodes CALGQGSDTQYF.

The V and J genes are TRBV7-2 and TRBJ1-3; D is undetermined. Looked up from germline, CDR1 is SGHTA and CDR2 is FQGNSA. V gave up 5 bases and J gave up 0 bases, with 11 bases separating them. This CDR3 has 15 amino acids. CDR3 protein: CASSPDQHSGNTIYF. CDR3 nucleotides: TGTGCCAGCAGCCCGGACCAACACTCTGGAAACACCATATATTTT.

V gene TRBV4-1 combines with J gene TRBJ1-1; perhaps TRBD1 as D (5 bases). The germline CDR1 and CDR2 sequences are MGHRA and YSYEKL. V lost 1 base and J lost 2, with 11 bases in between. This CDR3 is 15 amino acids long. The CDR3 reads CASSQGPTVNTEAFF. In DNA, the CDR3 is TGCGCCAGCAGCCAAGGACCGACAGTTAACACTGAAGCTTTCTTT.

V and J are TRBV4-3 and TRBJ1-1, with a weak D call TRBD1 (5 bases). V was clipped by 0 bases and J by 5 bases, with 10 bases between them. CDR1 is LGHNA and CDR2 is YSLEER in the germline V gene. This CDR3 has 14 residues. The CDR3 reads CASSQDSGGTEAFF. The CDR3 nucleotides are TGCGCCAGCAGCCAAGATAGCGGGGGGACTGAAGCTTTCTTT.

The V gene is TRBV18, the J gene TRBJ1-4, with D tentatively TRBD1 (5 bases). CDR1 and CDR2 from the germline V gene are KGHSH and LQKENI. V gave up 6 bases and J gave up 4 bases, with 15 bases separating them. This CDR3 is built from 15 residues. The CDR3 DNA sequence: TGTGCCAGCTCTTTCGATATGCAGGGTAATGAAAAACTGTTTTTT. Translation gives CASSFDMQGNEKLFF.